This T cell receptor beta chain was sequenced in a study of OX40 agonist ivuxolimab in advanced cancers. Study as a whole: Patients received ivuxolimab, an intravenous treatment, every 2 weeks at 0.01 to 10 mg/kg.

CDR1 and CDR2 (germline): GTSNPN, SVGIG (reference sequence). This CDR3 has 14 residues. The ends were cut back, 5 bases at V and 2 bases at J, with 15 bases in the middle. Sampling of blood occurred at baseline, cycle 4 day 1, and cycle 7 day 1. Sequencing used immunoSEQ multiplex PCR; TCRdb keeps in-frame clones, though not all of them. The sample lists over 70,000 clones; 80% to 90% were seen once. This clone was recorded once. The source is an adult with an advanced solid tumor such as melanoma, head and neck, liver or kidney cancer. Material: CD4+ or CD8+ T cells sorted from blood, obtained in a trial of the OX40 agonist ivuxolimab. The chain uses TRBV30 and TRBJ1-2, with D unresolved. The CDR3 DNA sequence: TGTGCCTGGTCCCTAGCCCGGACCAACTATGGCTACACCTTC. It encodes CAWSLARTNYGYTF.